This T cell receptor beta chain is from a study of memory CD4+ T cells and cytomegalovirus serostatus. Notes on the study in general: Median bootstrapped AUC for CMV status was about 0.96 originally, around 0.91 US-trained.

Repertoires were generated with immunoSEQ multiplex PCR, while TCRdb's copy carries only in-frame clones and drops some. Here the sample spans about 60,000 clones, approximately 80% being singletons. Germline CDR1 reads MDHEN; CDR2 reads SYDVKM. The CDR3 runs to 15 residues. With V trimmed by 5 bases and J by 4 bases, 10 bases remained unmatched. To note about this clone: Its target is not known.

Single viable CD3+CD4+CD8-CD45RO+ cells were sorted as the memory CD4+ T cells. The receptor comes from an adult in good health and CMV-seronegative. The V and J genes are TRBV28 and TRBJ1-2, with TRBD1 matching 7 bases. Material for sequencing was memory CD4+ T cells from blood. The CDR3 here is CASSTQGVGGYGYTF. The CDR3 DNA is TGTGCCAGCAGTACTCAGGGGGTCGGGGGCTATGGCTACACCTTC.